This is a list of T cell receptor beta chains from one sample in a study of CD8+CD57+ T cells in acquired aplastic anemia. TCRdb re-called the reads with MiXCR, one entry per CDR3 protein. The sample lists about 120,000 distinct CDR3 sequences, about 40% occurring once. The sequenced material came from sorted CD4+, CD8+, or CD8+CD57+ T cells (not recorded which) from PBMCs. The receptors were gathered from a human donor with aplastic anemia. Each CDR3 is given with its conserved first and last residue. D genes are given only for firm matches. Clone size is given for some rows only: seen once, a few or many times, or a class if the clone is expanded.

>TRBV4-2|many|TRBJ1-3|.
CASSQDLRASGNTIYF
TGTGCCAGCAGCCAAGATTTAAGGGCTTCTGGAAACACCATATATTTT
>TRBV27|many|TRBJ1-6|.
CASTKGVGGSYNSPLHF
TGTGCCAGCACCAAGGGGGTAGGGGGGTCCTATAATTCACCCCTCCACTTT
>TRBV7-6|few|TRBJ2-5|.
CASSLAGVETQYF
TGTGCCAGCAGCTTAGCGGGGGTAGAGACCCAGTACTTC
>TRBV20-1|.|TRBJ1-1|.
CSVAGSLNTEAFF
TGCAGCGTAGCAGGCAGCCTGAACACTGAAGCTTTCTTT
>TRBV6-1|many|TRBJ1-6|.
CASSAQIQNSPLHF
TGTGCCAGCAGTGCCCAAATACAGAATTCACCCCTCCACTTT
>TRBV2|many|TRBJ1-5|TRBD1
CASMTGVNQPQHF
TGTGCCAGCATGACAGGGGTCAATCAGCCCCAGCATTTT
>TRBV5-1|many|TRBJ1-5|.
CASSLSGEQPQHF
TGCGCCAGCAGCTTGTCAGGGGAACAGCCCCAGCATTTT
>TRBV6-2/TRBV6-3|.|TRBJ2-1|TRBD2
CASTVAGGSYSEQFF
TGTGCCAGCACCGTAGCGGGGGGATCCTACAGTGAGCAGTTCTTC
>TRBV7-6|.|TRBJ1-1|.
CASTYNRPTEAFF
TGTGCCAGCACCTACAACCGGCCCACTGAAGCTTTCTTT
>TRBV3-1|few|TRBJ1-1|.
CASSQGQLQRGAFF
TGTGCCAGCAGCCAAGGACAACTTCAACGGGGAGCTTTCTTT
>TRBV28|few|TRBJ1-5|TRBD1
CASSLFGQGQGVDQPQHF
TGTGCCAGCAGTTTATTCGGTCAGGGACAGGGGGTGGATCAGCCCCAGCATTTT
>TRBV7-9|.|TRBJ1-2|TRBD1
CASRRETGEHGYTF
TGTGCCAGCAGGAGAGAGACAGGGGAGCATGGCTACACCTTC
>TRBV20-1|.|TRBJ2-2|.
CSARGPNTGELFF
TGCAGTGCTCGGGGACCCAACACCGGGGAGCTGTTTTTT
>TRBV6-1|many|TRBJ1-6|TRBD1
CASSGQGSYNSPLHF
TGTGCCAGCTCCGGACAGGGCTCCTATAATTCACCCCTCCACTTT
>TRBV5-1|many|TRBJ2-1|.
CASRSEGGYNEQFF
TGCGCCAGCAGAAGTGAGGGGGGTTACAATGAGCAGTTCTTC
>TRBV6-1|many|TRBJ1-3|.
CASRKTGGGNTIYF
TGTGCCAGCAGGAAGACAGGAGGGGGAAACACCATATATTTT
>TRBV6-2/TRBV6-3|many|TRBJ2-7|TRBD1
CASTPGQGPYEQYF
TGTGCCAGCACCCCGGGACAGGGCCCCTACGAGCAGTACTTC
>TRBV5-4|.|TRBJ2-1|.
CASSLGASSYNEQFF
TGTGCCAGCAGCTTGGGGGCAAGCTCCTACAATGAGCAGTTCTTC
>TRBV6-5|many|TRBJ1-2|TRBD1
CASSFPGGGLSGYTF
TGTGCCAGCAGTTTTCCAGGGGGCGGGCTCTCTGGCTACACCTTC
>TRBV20-1|.|TRBJ1-1|TRBD1
CSASGQGAGNTEAFF
TGCAGTGCTAGTGGACAGGGGGCGGGGAACACTGAAGCTTTCTTT
>TRBV18|.|TRBJ2-7|TRBD2
CASSTQRGGYEQYF
TGTGCCAGCTCAACTCAGCGGGGGGGCTACGAGCAGTACTTC
>TRBV24-1|many|TRBJ2-1|TRBD2
CATSDRLAGGPNEQFF
TGTGCCACCAGTGACCGACTAGCGGGGGGGCCCAATGAGCAGTTCTTC
>TRBV10-3|many|TRBJ2-6|.
CAISEGQTNVLTF
TGTGCCATCAGTGAGGGACAGACCAACGTCCTGACTTTC
>TRBV10-3|many|TRBJ2-1|.
CAISGLTTQIGEQFF
TGTGCCATCAGTGGGCTCACGACTCAAATCGGTGAGCAGTTCTTC
>TRBV19|once|TRBJ1-2|.
CAKNRTDYGYTF
TGTGCCAAAAATCGGACAGACTATGGCTACACCTTC
>TRBV24-1|.|TRBJ2-1|.
CATSAGSPIGVNEQFF
TGTGCCACCAGTGCCGGCTCACCTATCGGGGTCAATGAGCAGTTCTTC
>TRBV2|many|TRBJ1-2|.
CASSPLQGVNGYTF
TGTGCCAGCAGTCCCTTACAAGGGGTAAATGGCTACACCTTC
>TRBV10-3|.|TRBJ1-1|.
CAISPMNTEAFF
TGTGCCATCAGTCCCATGAACACTGAAGCTTTCTTT
>TRBV11-2|.|TRBJ1-6|.
CASSLFPGNSPLHF
TGTGCCAGCAGCTTATTCCCCGGGAATTCACCCCTCCACTTT
>TRBV6-2/TRBV6-3|once|TRBJ2-7|.
CARSYSMRADYEQYF
TGTGCCCGCAGTTACTCGATGAGAGCTGACTACGAGCAGTACTTC
>TRBV20-1|.|TRBJ1-6|.
CSAPLGGGNSPLHF
TGCAGTGCCCCCCTCGGAGGGGGTAACTCACCCCTCCACTTT
>TRBV19|.|TRBJ1-6|.
CASSILQSRSSPLHF
TGTGCCAGTAGTATTTTACAGAGCCGAAGTTCACCCCTCCACTTT
>TRBV18|once|TRBJ1-2|.
CASSPSFGPNGYTF
TGTGCCAGCTCACCATCTTTCGGGCCTAATGGCTACACCTTC
>TRBV6-1|many|TRBJ1-2|.
CASSGTTYGYTF
TGTGCCAGCAGTGGAACTACCTATGGCTACACCTTC
>TRBV6-6|.|TRBJ1-4|TRBD1
CASSYSTGVNEKLFF
TGTGCCAGCAGTTACTCGACAGGGGTTAATGAAAAACTGTTTTTT
>TRBV9|.|TRBJ2-7|.
CASSARGGYEQYF
TGTGCCAGCAGCGCGAGAGGGGGCTACGAGCAGTACTTC
>TRBV5-1|many|TRBJ1-1|.
CASSLGNWNTEAFF
TGCGCCAGCAGCTTGGGCAACTGGAACACTGAAGCTTTCTTT
>TRBV5-1|many|TRBJ2-1|TRBD1
CASSPPGQGGWQFF
TGCGCCAGCAGCCCACCGGGACAGGGGGGGTGGCAGTTCTTC
>TRBV11-2|.|TRBJ1-3|.
CASSLEGGQWNTIYF
TGTGCCAGCAGCTTAGAGGGGGGACAATGGAACACCATATATTTT
>TRBV19|.|TRBJ1-2|.
CASSIPYRVAGYTF
TGTGCCAGTAGTATACCGTACAGGGTCGCCGGCTACACCTTC
>TRBV24-1|few|TRBJ1-2|TRBD1
CATSDPGQGTRYTF
TGTGCCACCAGTGATCCAGGACAGGGCACGAGGTACACCTTC
>TRBV29-1|many|TRBJ2-7|.
CSATGRHGGSYEQYF
TGCAGCGCCACGGGGAGACACGGGGGCTCCTACGAGCAGTACTTC
>TRBV12-3/TRBV12-4|.|TRBJ1-2|.
CASRQGGSTGYTF
TGTGCCAGCAGACAGGGAGGAAGTACGGGCTACACCTTC
>TRBV24-1|.|TRBJ2-7|TRBD1
CATSDHRQGQGNYEQYF
TGTGCCACCAGTGATCATCGTCAAGGACAGGGAAACTACGAGCAGTACTTC
>TRBV2|once|TRBJ1-5|.
CASVLEGNQPQHF
TGTGCCAGCGTCCTCGAGGGCAATCAGCCCCAGCATTTT
>TRBV24-1|.|TRBJ2-3|.
CATSDFQGSTDTQYF
TGTGCCACCAGTGATTTTCAGGGAAGCACAGATACGCAGTATTTT
>TRBV29-1|many|TRBJ2-1|.
CSADTGSDNEQFF
TGCAGCGCTGATACAGGGTCGGACAATGAGCAGTTCTTC
>TRBV27|few|TRBJ2-2|TRBD2
CASSPRTSFITGELFF
TGTGCCAGCAGTCCCCGGACTAGCTTTATCACCGGGGAGCTGTTTTTT
>TRBV28|.|TRBJ2-3|.
CASSDRQHTDTQYF
TGTGCCAGCAGCGACCGACAGCACACAGATACGCAGTATTTT